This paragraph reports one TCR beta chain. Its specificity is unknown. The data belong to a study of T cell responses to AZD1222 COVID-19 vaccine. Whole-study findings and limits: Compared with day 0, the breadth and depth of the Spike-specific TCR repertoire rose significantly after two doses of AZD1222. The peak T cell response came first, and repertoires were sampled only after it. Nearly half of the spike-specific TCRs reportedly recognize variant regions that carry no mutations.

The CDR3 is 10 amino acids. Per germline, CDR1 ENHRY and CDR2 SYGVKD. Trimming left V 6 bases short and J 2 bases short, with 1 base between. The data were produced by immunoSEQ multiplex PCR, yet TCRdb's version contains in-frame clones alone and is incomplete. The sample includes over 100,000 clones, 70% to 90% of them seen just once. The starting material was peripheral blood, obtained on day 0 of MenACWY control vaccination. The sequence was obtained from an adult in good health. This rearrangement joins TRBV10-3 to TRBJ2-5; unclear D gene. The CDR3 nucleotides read TGTGCCATCAGGCAAGAGACCCAGTACTTC. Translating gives CAIRQETQYF.